Detailed here is one TCR beta chain. This sample is part of a study of blood T cell repertoires in COVID-19. Turning to the study itself: T cells, B-cell-depleted T cells, or PBMCs provided the cDNA or gDNA that served as material.

TCRdb keeps only in-frame clones here, not all; method: immunoSEQ multiplex PCR. The data contain 20,000 to 30,000 clones, about 92% of them singletons. Per the germline V gene, CDR1 is MGHDK and CDR2 is SYGVNS. CDR3 size: 17 residues. The V and J ends lost 0 bases and 7 bases, in that order; junction bases with no gene match: 9. The clonotype was recovered from a human donor in a cohort sampled during active COVID-19. Sequencing input: peripheral blood. The chain couples TRBV25-1 to TRBJ2-1; 10 bases are a match to TRBD1. CDR3 in DNA: TGTGCCAGCAGTGAATACTCCGGGACAGGGGATGCGAATGAGCAGTTCTTC. Its translation is CASSEYSGTGDANEQFF.